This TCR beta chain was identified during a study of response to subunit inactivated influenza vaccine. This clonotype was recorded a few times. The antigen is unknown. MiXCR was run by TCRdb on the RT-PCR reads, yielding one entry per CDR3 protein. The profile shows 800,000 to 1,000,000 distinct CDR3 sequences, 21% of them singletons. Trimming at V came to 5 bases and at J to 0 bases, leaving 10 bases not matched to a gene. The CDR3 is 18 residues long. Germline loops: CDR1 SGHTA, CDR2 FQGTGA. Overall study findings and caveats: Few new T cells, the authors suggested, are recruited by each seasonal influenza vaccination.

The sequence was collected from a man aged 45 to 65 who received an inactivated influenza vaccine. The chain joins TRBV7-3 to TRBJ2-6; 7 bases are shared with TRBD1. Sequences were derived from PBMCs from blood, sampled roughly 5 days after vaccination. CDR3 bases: TGTGCCAGCAGCCCTTTGACAGGGCTGAGCTCTGGGGCCAACGTCCTGACTTTC. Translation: CASSPLTGLSSGANVLTF.